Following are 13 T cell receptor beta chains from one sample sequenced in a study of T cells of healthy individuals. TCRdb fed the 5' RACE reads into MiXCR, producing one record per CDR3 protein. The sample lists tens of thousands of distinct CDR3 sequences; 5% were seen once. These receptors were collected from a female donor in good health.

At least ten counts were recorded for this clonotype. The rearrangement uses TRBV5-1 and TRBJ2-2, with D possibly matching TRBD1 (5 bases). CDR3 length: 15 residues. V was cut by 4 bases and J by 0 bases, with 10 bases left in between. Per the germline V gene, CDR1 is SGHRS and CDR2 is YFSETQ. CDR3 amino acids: CASSGASANTGELFF. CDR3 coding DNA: TGCGCCAGCAGCGGGGCATCCGCGAACACCGGGGAGCTGTTTTTT.

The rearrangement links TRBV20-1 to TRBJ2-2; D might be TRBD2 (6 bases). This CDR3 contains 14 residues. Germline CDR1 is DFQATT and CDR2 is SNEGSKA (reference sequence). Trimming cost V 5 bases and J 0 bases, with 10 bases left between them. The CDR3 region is CSARTGANTGELFF. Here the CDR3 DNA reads TGCAGTGCTCGGACGGGAGCGAACACCGGGGAGCTGTTTTTT.

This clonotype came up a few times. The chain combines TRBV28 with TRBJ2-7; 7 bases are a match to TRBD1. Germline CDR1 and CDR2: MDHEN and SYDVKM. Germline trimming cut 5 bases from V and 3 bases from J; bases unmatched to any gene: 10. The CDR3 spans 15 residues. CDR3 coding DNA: TGTGCCAGCAGTAAACAGGGGATGGAGGACTACGAGCAGTACTTC. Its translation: CASSKQGMEDYEQYF.

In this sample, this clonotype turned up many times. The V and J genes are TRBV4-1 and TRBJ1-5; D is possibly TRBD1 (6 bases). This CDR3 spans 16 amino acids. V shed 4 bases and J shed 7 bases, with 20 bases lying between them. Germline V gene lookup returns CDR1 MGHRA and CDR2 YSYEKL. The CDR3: CASSPLPPGAGQPQHF. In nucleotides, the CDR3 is TGCGCCAGCAGCCCTCTCCCTCCGGGGGCAGGGCAGCCCCAGCATTTT.

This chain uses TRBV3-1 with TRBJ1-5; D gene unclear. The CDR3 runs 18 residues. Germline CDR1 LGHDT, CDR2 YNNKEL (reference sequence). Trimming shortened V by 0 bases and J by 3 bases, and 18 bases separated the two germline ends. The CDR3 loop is CASSQESQRRAVNQPQHF. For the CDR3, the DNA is TGTGCCAGCAGCCAAGAGTCGCAGAGGAGGGCAGTCAATCAGCCCCAGCATTTT. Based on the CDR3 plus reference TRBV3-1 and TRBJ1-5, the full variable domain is DTAVSQTPKYLVTQMGNDKSIKCEQNLGHDTMYWYKQDSKKFLKIMFSYNNKELIINETVPNRFSPKSPDKAHLNLHINSLELGDSAVYFCASSQESQRRAVNQPQHFGDGTRLSIL.

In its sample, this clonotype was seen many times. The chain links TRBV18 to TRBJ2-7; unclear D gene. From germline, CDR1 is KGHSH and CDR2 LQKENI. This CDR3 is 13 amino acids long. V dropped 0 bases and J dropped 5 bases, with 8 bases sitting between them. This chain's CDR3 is CASSPPTPHEQYF. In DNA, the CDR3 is TGTGCCAGCTCACCACCCACCCCCCACGAGCAGTACTTC.

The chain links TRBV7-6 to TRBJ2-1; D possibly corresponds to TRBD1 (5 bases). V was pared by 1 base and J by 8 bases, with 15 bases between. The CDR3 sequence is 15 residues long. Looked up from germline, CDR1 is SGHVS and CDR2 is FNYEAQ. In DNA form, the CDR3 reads TGTGCCAGCAGCTTAGGACCAGTCAGGGTCGATGAGCAGTTCTTC. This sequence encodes CASSLGPVRVDEQFF. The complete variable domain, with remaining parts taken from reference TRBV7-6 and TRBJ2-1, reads GAGVSQSPRYKVTKRGQDVALRCDPISGHVSLYWYRQALGQGPEFLTYFNYEAQQDKSGLPNDRFSAERPEGSISTLTIQRTEQRDSAMYRCASSLGPVRVDEQFFGPGTRLTVL.

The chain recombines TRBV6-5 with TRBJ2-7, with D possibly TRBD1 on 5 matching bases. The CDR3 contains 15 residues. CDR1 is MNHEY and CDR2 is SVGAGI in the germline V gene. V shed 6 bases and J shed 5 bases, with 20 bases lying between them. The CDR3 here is CASSPYRTGEHEQYF. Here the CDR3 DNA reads TGTGCCAGCAGCCCCTACAGGACCGGAGAACACGAGCAGTACTTC.

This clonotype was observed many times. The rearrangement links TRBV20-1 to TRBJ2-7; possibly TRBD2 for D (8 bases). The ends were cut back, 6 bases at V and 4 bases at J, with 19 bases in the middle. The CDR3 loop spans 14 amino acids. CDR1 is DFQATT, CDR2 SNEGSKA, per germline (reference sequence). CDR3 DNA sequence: TGCAGTGCCCGGGGGGGGGCCAGGGGGTACGAGCAGTACTTC. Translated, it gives CSARGGARGYEQYF.

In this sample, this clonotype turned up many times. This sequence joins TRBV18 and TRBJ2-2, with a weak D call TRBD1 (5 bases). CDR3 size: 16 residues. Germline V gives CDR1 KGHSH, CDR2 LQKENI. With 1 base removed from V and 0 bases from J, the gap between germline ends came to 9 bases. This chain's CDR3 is CASSPRGSANTGELFF. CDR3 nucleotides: TGTGCCAGCTCACCACGGGGCAGCGCGAACACCGGGGAGCTGTTTTTT.

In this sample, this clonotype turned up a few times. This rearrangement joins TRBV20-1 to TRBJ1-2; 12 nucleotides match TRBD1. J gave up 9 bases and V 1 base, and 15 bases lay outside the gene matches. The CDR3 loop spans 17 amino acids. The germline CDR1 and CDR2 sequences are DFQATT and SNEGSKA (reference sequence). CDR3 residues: CSARVSTGTGGAGSYTF. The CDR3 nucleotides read TGCAGTGCTAGAGTATCGACCGGGACAGGGGGCGCGGGTAGCTACACCTTC.

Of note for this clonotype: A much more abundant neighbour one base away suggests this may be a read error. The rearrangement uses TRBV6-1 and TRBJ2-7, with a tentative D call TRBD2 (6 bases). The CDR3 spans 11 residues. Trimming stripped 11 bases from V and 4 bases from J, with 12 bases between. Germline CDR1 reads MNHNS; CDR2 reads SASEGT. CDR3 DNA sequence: TGTGCCTGGGGGGACCGTTACGAGCAGTACTTC. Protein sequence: CAWGDRYEQYF.

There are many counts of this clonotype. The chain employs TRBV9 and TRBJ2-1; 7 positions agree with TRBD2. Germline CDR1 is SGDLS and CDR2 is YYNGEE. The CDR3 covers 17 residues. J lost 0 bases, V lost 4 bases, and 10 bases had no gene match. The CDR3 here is CASSPPGGSSSYNEQFF. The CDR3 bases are TGTGCCAGCAGCCCCCCCGGGGGGTCAAGCTCCTACAATGAGCAGTTCTTC.